The 2 T cell receptor beta chains below all came from one sample that was sequenced in a study of T cell responses to AZD1222 COVID-19 vaccine. Sequencing was performed with immunoSEQ multiplex PCR; in TCRdb, only in-frame clones are kept and a portion is missing. Of 120,000 or so clones listed, approximately 90% are singletons. This sample comprised peripheral blood, obtained on day 0 of AZD1222 vaccination. The receptors shown here come from an adult in good health.

The chain links TRBV7-2 to TRBJ1-2; weak D call: TRBD1 (5 bases). The CDR3 is 12 amino acids. Germline lookup yields CDR1 SGHTA and CDR2 FQGNSA. V lost 5 bases to trimming and J lost 8 bases, with 12 bases between them. In nucleotides, the CDR3 is TGTGCCAGCAGCCCCAGGGTAGGGGGCTACACCTTC. Translated, it gives CASSPRVGGYTF.

This chain uses TRBV28 with TRBJ2-1; 8 bases align to TRBD2. The germline V gene has CDR1 MDHEN and CDR2 SYDVKM. There are 13 residues in the CDR3. J gave up 7 bases and V 8 bases, and 7 bases lay outside the gene matches. CDR3 sequence (DNA): TGTGCCAGCGGACTAGCCCTAGGGAATGAGCAGTTCTTC. Translation gives CASGLALGNEQFF. The whole variable domain, filled in from reference TRBV28 and TRBJ2-1, reads DVKVTQSSRYLVKRTGEKVFLECVQDMDHENMFWYRQDPGLGLRLIYFSYDVKMKEKGDIPEGYSVSREKKERFSLILESASTNQTSMYLCASGLALGNEQFFGPGTRLTVL.